The 24 T cell receptor beta chains presented below share a single source sample, sequenced in a study of shared clonotypes between healthy human individuals. Sequencing used immunoSEQ multiplex PCR; TCRdb keeps in-frame clones, though not all of them. The table shows some 650,000 clones, with roughly 97% occurring only once. The sequenced sample consisted of naive CD4+ T cells sorted from blood. Subset indicated: CD45RA+ positively selected. The receptors stem from a woman in her twenties or thirties in good health.

This sequence joins TRBV2 and TRBJ1-5, with 9 bases matching TRBD1. The length of the CDR3 is 15 residues. The V and J ends lost 6 bases and 5 bases, in that order; junction bases with no gene match: 8. The germline gives CDR1 SNHLY, CDR2 FYNNEI. As DNA, the CDR3 is TGTGCCAGCAGGAAGGGACAGGGAGTGGATCAGCCCCAGCATTTT. Protein sequence: CASRKGQGVDQPQHF.

This chain links TRBV30 with TRBJ2-3; 7 nucleotides line up with TRBD2. Germline loops: CDR1 GTSNPN, CDR2 SVGIG (reference sequence). This CDR3 region has 18 residues. V shed 0 bases, J shed 1 base, and the junction held 13 bases outside the gene matches. CDR3 loop: CAWSVNVGGPLGTDTQYF. The CDR3, as DNA: TGTGCCTGGAGTGTAAATGTGGGAGGGCCGCTTGGCACAGATACGCAGTATTTT.

This clone was seen a single time. The chain recombines TRBV7-8 with TRBJ1-1, with D possibly being TRBD1 (5 bases). The CDR3 is made up of 15 amino acids. Germline lookup yields CDR1 SGHVS and CDR2 FQNEAQ. Trimming stripped 3 bases from V and 1 base from J, with 12 bases between. The CDR3 sequence: CASSLRAGRNTEAFF. CDR3 in DNA: TGTGCCAGCAGCTTGAGAGCAGGGAGGAACACTGAAGCTTTCTTT.

This clone showed up just once. V and J are TRBV5-5 and TRBJ2-2, with 12 nucleotides matching TRBD1. This CDR3 has 19 amino acids. V was pared by 5 bases and J by 0 bases, with 11 bases of the junction left unmatched. Germline V gene sequence: CDR1 SGHKS, CDR2 YYEKEE (reference sequence). This CDR3 is CASRQGQGAYNSNTGELFF. CDR3 DNA sequence: TGTGCCAGCAGACAGGGACAGGGGGCCTATAATTCGAACACCGGGGAGCTGTTTTTT.

The chain has TRBV9 and TRBJ1-3; no reliable D call. Germline CDR1 reads SGDLS; CDR2 reads YYNGEE. V lost 0 bases and J 2 bases, leaving 9 bases between the germline ends. The CDR3 runs to 15 residues. The DNA of the CDR3 is TGTGCCAGCAGCGTAGGTCCCCCACCTGGAAACACCATATATTTT. Amino acid sequence: CASSVGPPPGNTIYF.

This chain connects TRBV7-9 to TRBJ1-5, with a weak D call TRBD1 (5 bases). Germline CDR1 reads SEHNR; CDR2 reads FQNEAQ (reference sequence). The length of the CDR3 is 12 residues. Deletions cut 5 bases from V and 4 bases from J, with 6 bases between. CDR3 region: CASSKGNQPQHF. In nucleotides, the CDR3 is TGTGCCAGCAGCAAGGGGAATCAGCCCCAGCATTTT.

J is TRBJ1-3 and V is TRBV18, with TRBD1 identical over 9 bases. Trimming removed 6 bases from V and 4 bases from J; junction bases left unmatched: 7. The V gene's germline CDR1 is KGHSH and CDR2 LQKENI. This CDR3 spans 15 amino acids. CDR3 sequence reads: CASSSQGAPGNTIYF. As DNA, the CDR3 is TGTGCCAGCTCTTCACAGGGGGCGCCGGGAAACACCATATATTTT.

The sample holds one count of this clone. The V and J genes are TRBV19 and TRBJ2-2, with 8 bases lining up with TRBD1. CDR1 LNHDA and CDR2 SQIVND come from the germline V gene (reference sequence). CDR3 length: 15 amino acids. V lost 3 bases, J lost 5 bases, and 5 bases stayed unmatched. DNA of the CDR3: TGTGCCAGTAGTATCGCCAGGGGGCGTACCGGGGAGCTGTTTTTT. Residues: CASSIARGRTGELFF.

J is TRBJ2-7 and V is TRBV6-1; 8 nucleotides line up with TRBD1. Germline-derived CDR1 and CDR2 are MNHNS and SASEGT. The CDR3 is 13 amino acids. The V and J ends lost 7 bases and 5 bases, in that order; junction bases with no gene match: 7. CDR3 protein: CASMDRAVNEQYF. In DNA, the CDR3 is TGTGCCAGCATGGACAGGGCAGTGAACGAGCAGTACTTC.

V is TRBV6-4 and J is TRBJ2-7; possibly TRBD1 for D (5 bases). The CDR3 length is 15 residues. Germline CDR1 MRHNA, CDR2 SNTAGT. Trimming pared 0 bases from V and 2 bases from J, leaving 11 bases between. CDR3 residues: CASSDSLAGTYEQYF. CDR3 in DNA: TGTGCCAGCAGTGACTCCCTCGCAGGGACCTACGAGCAGTACTTC.

The V call is TRBV5-1, the J call TRBJ2-5, with D perhaps TRBD1 (6 bases). CDR3 length: 16 residues. Germline CDR1 reads SGHRS; CDR2 reads YFSETQ. Deletions cut 0 bases from V and 2 bases from J, with 14 bases between. Here the CDR3 reads CASSLALAGEQETQYF. In DNA, the CDR3 is TGCGCCAGCAGCTTGGCCTTGGCAGGGGAACAAGAGACCCAGTACTTC.

The gene calls are TRBV19 and TRBJ2-3, with TRBD2 identical over 14 bases. Germline-derived CDR1 and CDR2 are LNHDA and SQIVND (reference sequence). After removal of 6 bases from V and 1 base from J, the junction contained 9 bases not matched to a gene. This CDR3 comprises 18 residues. DNA for the CDR3: TGTGCCAGTAGATCGGGACTAGCGGGAGCCCAGGGCACAGATACGCAGTATTTT. Its protein product is CASRSGLAGAQGTDTQYF.

This chain's CDR3 is CASSPLQGANSPLHF. The CDR3 DNA is TGCGCCAGCAGCCCTCTACAGGGGGCAAATTCACCCCTCCACTTT. The V call is TRBV5-1, the J call TRBJ1-6; 9 bases agree with TRBD1. CDR3 size: 15 residues. V gave up 4 bases and J gave up 7 bases; unmatched junction bases: 6. CDR1 is SGHRS, CDR2 YFSETQ, per germline. The full variable domain, its missing parts supplied by reference TRBV5-1 and TRBJ1-6, is KAGVTQTPRYLIKTRGQQVTLSCSPISGHRSVSWYQQTPGQGLQFLFEYFSETQRNKGNFPGRFSGRQFSNSRSEMNVSTLELGDSALYLCASSPLQGANSPLHFGNGTRLTVT.

CDR3 sequence reads: CASSRRGPTGELFF. DNA for the CDR3: TGTGCCAGCAGTAGGAGGGGTCCCACCGGGGAGCTGTTTTTT. This chain uses TRBV27 with TRBJ2-2, with D possibly being TRBD2 (6 bases). The CDR3 contains 14 residues. The V end was cut by 5 bases, the J end by 4 bases, with 11 bases between. Germline CDR1 is MNHEY and CDR2 is SMNVEV (reference sequence).

The rearrangement joins TRBV28 to TRBJ2-7; the match to TRBD2 covers 15 bases. Germline lookup yields CDR1 MDHEN and CDR2 SYDVKM. Unmatched junction bases numbered 20, after V lost 10 bases and J lost 7 bases. The CDR3 length is 18 residues. CDR3 coding DNA: TGTGCCATTTCGTTGAACCAAATGGGACTAGCGGGAGGAGATGAGCAGTACTTC. This translates into CAISLNQMGLAGGDEQYF.

In its sample, this clone was seen once. The chain carries TRBV19 and TRBJ2-3; weak D call: TRBD1 (6 bases). CDR1 is LNHDA and CDR2 is SQIVND in the germline V gene (reference sequence). The CDR3 consists of 12 residues. The germline V and J ends were trimmed by 6 bases and 6 bases, with 10 bases remaining between them. CDR3 amino acids: CASRQGGDTQYF. The CDR3 DNA follows: TGTGCCAGTAGACAGGGCGGGGATACGCAGTATTTT.

The rearrangement links TRBV5-1 to TRBJ2-6, with D hard to call. Germline V gives CDR1 SGHRS, CDR2 YFSETQ. V gave up 1 base and J gave up 2 bases, with 7 bases separating them. This CDR3 spans 15 amino acids. The CDR3 nucleotides are TGCGCCAGCAGCTTGACACAGACTGGGGCCAACGTCCTGACTTTC. Its protein is CASSLTQTGANVLTF.

Worth noting for this clone: Other DNA sequences from this sample encode an identical CDR3 as well. The chain carries TRBV28 and TRBJ1-5; the D gene is possibly TRBD1 (5 bases). The CDR3 covers 15 residues. Germline CDR1 and CDR2: MDHEN and SYDVKM. Trimming cost V 2 bases and J 0 bases, with 8 bases left between them. CDR3 in amino acids: CASSLGGNSNQPQHF. CDR3 coding DNA: TGTGCCAGCAGTTTAGGGGGAAATAGCAATCAGCCCCAGCATTTT.

The gene calls are TRBV6-5 and TRBJ2-5; no clear D. Germline CDR1 MNHEY, CDR2 SVGAGI. This CDR3 contains 11 residues. V was cut by 1 base and J by 5 bases, with 2 bases left in between. In DNA form, the CDR3 reads TGTGCCAGCAGTTACTTTGAGACCCAGTACTTC. As protein: CASSYFETQYF.

This sequence joins TRBV5-4 and TRBJ2-7; 8 positions match TRBD2. J was trimmed by 6 bases and V by 4 bases; bases with no gene match: 12. Germline V gene sequence: CDR1 SGHNT, CDR2 YYREEE (reference sequence). CDR3 length: 15 residues. The CDR3 loop reads CASSPQAGVLAEQYF. The CDR3 DNA sequence: TGTGCCAGCAGCCCACAAGCGGGAGTTCTGGCCGAGCAGTACTTC.

The chain carries TRBV11-3 and TRBJ2-5; weak D call: TRBD2 (6 bases). The J call may be faulty, since TRBJ2-7 better matches the DNA end. CDR3 length equals 14 residues. Germline V CDR1 and CDR2: SGHNT, YENEEA. CDR3 sequence: CASSLQAGGNEQYF. CDR3 coding DNA: TGTGCCAGCAGCTTACAGGCAGGCGGGAACGAGCAGTACTTC.

The V and J genes are TRBV11-2 and TRBJ1-2; D gene uncertain. V dropped 5 bases and J dropped 8 bases, with 18 bases sitting between them. Germline V CDR1 and CDR2: SGHAT, FQNNGV. This CDR3 has 14 residues. This chain's CDR3 is CASSPTLPLRGYTF. The CDR3 DNA follows: TGTGCCAGCAGCCCGACCTTGCCCTTACGGGGCTACACCTTC.

The chain recombines TRBV5-4 with TRBJ2-7; D unresolved. V lost 0 bases to trimming and J lost 2 bases, with 15 bases between them. The V gene's germline CDR1 is SGHNT and CDR2 YYREEE (reference sequence). This CDR3 comprises 16 residues. CDR3 DNA sequence: TGTGCCAGCAGCTTGGAATCGTGGCCCACCCCCTACGAGCAGTACTTC. Translated: CASSLESWPTPYEQYF.

This chain links TRBV2 with TRBJ1-1; D uncertain. The CDR3 runs 14 residues. Trimming stripped 3 bases from V and 0 bases from J, with 8 bases between. Germline CDR1 and CDR2: SNHLY and FYNNEI. CDR3 sequence: CASSERAMNTEAFF. Written as DNA, the CDR3 is TGTGCCAGCAGTGAGAGGGCCATGAACACTGAAGCTTTCTTT.